Reported below is one TCR beta chain. What this receptor recognizes is not known. Base qualities were left out, and no much larger clone turns up one base away. The data belong to a study of T cells after posttransplantation cyclophosphamide (dated by TCRdb to 2016 to 2018). Regarding the complete study: Using TRB sequencing, the study followed how the T cell repertoire reconstituted after myeloablative bone marrow transplantation in which posttransplantation cyclophosphamide served as GVHD prophylaxis. Antigen receptor sequencing covered samples from 30 to 40 PTCy-treated patients and approximately 15 of their related bone marrow donors. Blood from all 35 or so PTCy patients with 1-year posttransplant specimens was subjected to TRB sequencing. In 3 patients, TRB sequencing was also performed on up to 3 more blood samples taken 2 to 5.2 years after transplant, and in several patients, pretransplant blood was also TRB-sequenced. Because TRA and TRB clonality were tightly correlated in nine or ten samples, subsequent TCR analyses were focused on TRB only. Public TRB sequences were searched against a database of over 3,500 sequences associated with responses to pathogens, tumor antigens, self-antigens and alloantigens.

Genomic DNA was used for TRB sequencing, which was performed with the immunoSEQ assay at survey resolution or with the hsTCRB kit. Per the source publication's procedure: The immunoSEQ software handled the initial read processing, while the LymphoSeq R package was used for the repertoire analyses. Clonality was calculated as 1 minus normalized Shannon entropy, and the Gini coefficient was also calculated for each TRB dataset. To infer phenotypes in unsorted samples, TRB sequences from sorted subsets of the recipient or donor were mapped onto the unsorted samples of the same recipient. What TCRdb holds here is the immuneACCESS table cut down to in-frame rearrangements. Part of the clones is not present; checked against another copy, under half of the missing clones reflect an unresolved V gene, and the others are unexplained. The DNA was the basis for D and trimming; V, J and clone size are from that table. This sample holds about 52,000 clones; 85% to 95% were observed only once. The biggest ten clones account for approximately 2.9% of the sample.

Related bone marrow donors provided peripheral blood samples on the day of marrow donation. Mononuclear cells from peripheral blood and bone marrow were separated by Ficoll-Hypaque density centrifugation and then cryopreserved. V lost 4 bases and J lost 3 bases; the stretch between them is 12 bases long. The CDR3 holds 14 amino acids from the cysteine to the phenylalanine. Of all the DNA, just the CDR3 is kept, 42 bases in frame from base 1. According to the germline V gene (reference sequence), CDR1 reads SSHAT and CDR2 reads FNYEAQ. Study-level results and caveats: Across the roughly 48 patients, TRB clonality was highly associated with recipient CMV seropositivity and CMV reactivation, and diversity with PTCy was similar to that in the CNI/methotrexate controls. At 1-2 months, donor-recipient similarity was low but rose over the first year, and the later blood repertoires were often dominated by donor CD8+ memory clones. The TRB repertoires of T cells infiltrating skin or GI tract showed only limited overlap with the TRB repertoires of T cells in blood.

The TCR sequence derives from a woman younger than 45 in good health and a related stem cell transplant donor. The sequencing input was PBMCs. The rearrangement combines TRBV7-7 with TRBJ2-5; there is no confident call for the D gene. The bases read TGTGCCAGCAGCTCTAGTCCAGTCGAAGAGACCCAGTACTTC. Translated, this gives CASSSSPVEETQYF.